The source of this T cell receptor (beta chain) is a study of shared clonotypes between healthy human individuals (dated by TCRdb to the early 2020s). Regarding the research as a whole: A few men and a couple of women, aged 18 to 49 years, made up the cohort. For each donor, three plates each were used for CD4 naive and CD4 memory, two plates were used for CD8 naive, and one plate was used for CD8 memory. To increase sequencing depth and limit assay-specific biases, different laboratories used diverse techniques to prepare libraries and sequence TCR repertoires. Between about 0.85 and 9.5 billion PBMCs per donor were obtained by leukapheresis. The study deeply sequenced blood TCR repertoires of about 5 healthy adults to estimate repertoire size and the extent of clonotype sharing between individuals. The investigation overall reported the following: Compared with non-shared clonotypes, the clonotypes found in all four sorted-subset donors had higher generation probabilities. Only blood was sampled, and tissue TCR repertoires likely differ from those in blood. Because the study included a small number of donors, the genetic and exposure-history diversity represented was limited. Larger estimated clonotype richness was generally found for naive subsets than for memory subsets. Across four donors, approximately 5% of naive CD4, approximately 3.6% of naive CD8, about 2.3% of memory CD4, and under 0.45% of memory CD8 clonotypes were shared. Rarefaction of sorted-subset datasets indicated incomplete sequencing despite the large sequencing depth. Based on pairwise subsampling, the degree of clonotype sharing among donors was expected to be affected by sequencing depth.

TCR CDR3 regions were amplified from genomic DNA by multiplex PCR using the deep immunoSEQ assay. For each cell subset, the extracted genomic DNA was distributed evenly across all wells of several immunoSEQ 96-well plates, and each plate served as one replicate. For sorted subsets, roughly 200 ng genomic DNA, equal to 25,000 to 35,000 T cell genomes, was loaded into each replicate PCR. Purified libraries were measured with a Qubit 3.0 fluorometer, size-checked on a Bioanalyzer 2100, and measured again with the KAPA Library Quantification kit. Every immunoSEQ 96-well plate was sequenced on a dedicated single-read 150-cycle Illumina NextSeq 550 flow cell. Per the source publication's procedure: Because the immunoSEQ output included only junctional sequences and no quality scores, the filtering could not be the same as the filtering used for full-length reads. To assign V/J genes and CDR3, sequences were annotated using PyIR, a Python wrapper for IgBLAST v1.9, with IMGT germline references. Any read was removed if the V/J assignment was weak (E-value above 1e-6), the CDR3 was missing, or the read contained stop codons, out-of-frame junctions, or ambiguous translated residues. A V3J clonotype was defined by an identical inferred V gene, J gene, and CDR3 amino acid sequence. To compute the percentage overlap between repertoires, the number of shared unique clonotypes was divided by the size of the smaller repertoire. RTK rarefaction, the Chao1 estimator, and Recon v2.1 estimates of unobserved clonotypes were used to assess repertoire richness. Generation probabilities for all TCRbeta clonotypes obtained by the gDNA method from four donors were computed using OLGA. In its TCRdb copy, this immuneACCESS table keeps in-frame sequences only and misses some clones. Where compared with another copy, unresolved V genes explain less than half of these, and the others have no known cause. The V and J calls and clone size are taken from that table; D and trimming were inferred from the DNA. Counted in this sample were around 2,000,000 clones; 85% to 95% of them appeared once. The biggest ten clones account for more than 0.1% of the sample.

Reading the germline V gene gives CDR1 SGHTA and CDR2 FQGNSA. V loses 5 bases at its end and J loses 5 bases; junction bases beyond the gene matches: 12. The CDR3 covers 16 residues, taking in both the cysteine and the phenylalanine. The entry retains the CDR3 DNA only, 48 bases that are in frame from base 1. On this clone: The antigen it binds to is not known. No base qualities exist here, and no much larger clone lies one base off it.

Donors were healthy HIV-negative adults with no recently reported acute infections or vaccinations. Every donor was a Caucasian adult living in Nashville, Tennessee, USA. CD4+ T cells were enriched by magnetic negative selection; naive cells were then positively selected on CD45RA, and the negative fraction formed the memory subset. Blood was collected by leukapheresis, and PBMCs were isolated by Ficoll-Histopaque density gradient centrifugation and then cryopreserved in liquid nitrogen vapor phase. Analytical flow cytometry was used to check the purity and quantity of each magnetically sorted T cell population. From each sorted fraction, genomic DNA was isolated and quantified by UV absorbance on a Nanodrop 2000c.

The sequence came from a man aged 18-30 years in good health. Input material: naive CD4+ T cells sorted from blood. The cell subset or site label, read with the paper, signifies: CD45RA+ positively selected. The chain employs TRBV7-2 and TRBJ2-7, with TRBD2 matching 10 junction bases. This receptor carries the CDR3 CASSRNLAGDRNEQYF. The DNA sequence reads TGTGCCAGCAGCCGTAACCTAGCGGGAGACAGGAACGAGCAGTACTTC.